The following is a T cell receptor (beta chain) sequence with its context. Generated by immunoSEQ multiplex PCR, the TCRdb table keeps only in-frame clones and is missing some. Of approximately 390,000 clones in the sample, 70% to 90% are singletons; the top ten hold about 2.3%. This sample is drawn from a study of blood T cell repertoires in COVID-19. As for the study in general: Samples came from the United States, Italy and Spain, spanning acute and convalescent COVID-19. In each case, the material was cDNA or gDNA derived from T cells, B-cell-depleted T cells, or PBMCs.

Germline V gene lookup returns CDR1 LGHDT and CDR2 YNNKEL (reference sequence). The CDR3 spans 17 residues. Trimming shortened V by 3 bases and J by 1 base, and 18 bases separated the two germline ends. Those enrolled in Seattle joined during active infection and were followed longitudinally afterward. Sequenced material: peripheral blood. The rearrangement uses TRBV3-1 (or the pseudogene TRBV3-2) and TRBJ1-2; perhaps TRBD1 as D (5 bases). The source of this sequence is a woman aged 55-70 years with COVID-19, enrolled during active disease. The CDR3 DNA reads TGTGCCAGCAGCCACAAGAAGCCCGGGGGAGGTAACTATGGCTACACCTTC. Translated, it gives CASSHKKPGGGNYGYTF.